The 10 T cell receptor beta chains given below trace back to one sample, sequenced in a study of shared clonotypes between healthy human individuals. TCRdb's table, derived via immunoSEQ multiplex PCR, lists solely in-frame clones and lacks some. The data hold a few million clones, with over 85% observed a single time. The sample comprised naive CD4+ T cells sorted from blood. As for subset: CD45RA+ positively selected. All receptors derive from a man younger than 35 in good health.

V is TRBV4-1 and J is TRBJ2-7, with 12 positions matching TRBD1. CDR3 size: 15 residues. The germline V gene encodes CDR1 MGHRA and CDR2 YSYEKL. The V and J ends lost 1 base and 5 bases, in that order; junction bases with no gene match: 3. This CDR3 reads CASSQVGQGAHEQYF. CDR3 DNA: TGCGCCAGCAGCCAAGTGGGACAGGGGGCCCACGAGCAGTACTTC.

The chain couples TRBV28 to TRBJ2-7; 7 bases map to TRBD1. The junction had 12 bases not matched to a gene; V was cut back by 7 bases and J by 0 bases. Germline V gene sequence: CDR1 MDHEN, CDR2 SYDVKM. This CDR3 comprises 16 residues. The DNA for the CDR3 is TGTGCCAGCAAGGGGGCCGGGACCTTGAGCTCCTACGAGCAGTACTTC. Its protein product is CASKGAGTLSSYEQYF.

The chain joins TRBV18 to TRBJ1-6; tentatively, D is TRBD1 (6 bases). The length of the CDR3 is 16 residues. CDR1 KGHSH and CDR2 LQKENI come from the germline V gene. Trimming cost V 4 bases and J 7 bases, with 17 bases left between them. Written as DNA, the CDR3 is TGTGCCAGCTCACGACCCATCGGACAGCTAAATTCACCCCTCCACTTT. Its translation is CASSRPIGQLNSPLHF.

Here the CDR3 DNA reads TGTGCCAGCCCCCCGACTAGCGGGAGCACAGATACGCAGTATTTT. Its translation: CASPPTSGSTDTQYF. This chain joins TRBV7-2 and TRBJ2-3; TRBD2 matches at 10 bases. Germline trimming cut 8 bases from V and 0 bases from J; bases unmatched to any gene: 5. Per the germline V gene, CDR1 is SGHTA and CDR2 is FQGNSA. The CDR3 runs to 15 residues.

V is TRBV7-2 and J is TRBJ1-1; D is unclear. CDR1 and CDR2 (germline): SGHTA, FQGNSA. V was pared by 2 bases and J by 2 bases, with 3 bases between. The CDR3 runs to 12 residues. The CDR3 sequence: CASSLINTEAFF. The CDR3 region has the DNA TGTGCCAGCAGCTTAATCAACACTGAAGCTTTCTTT.

As for this clone: Within the sample, other DNA sequences also encode this same CDR3. The chain joins TRBV6-1 to TRBJ2-7; D not certain. The germline V gene encodes CDR1 MNHNS and CDR2 SASEGT. The V end was cut by 1 base, the J end by 3 bases, with 1 base between. The CDR3 runs 11 residues. CDR3 bases: TGTGCCAGCAGTGAAGGCTACGAGCAGTACTTC. It specifies CASSEGYEQYF.

Only one count was recorded for this clone. This chain joins TRBV7-3 and TRBJ2-5; D call uncertain. Trimming cost V 1 base and J 1 base, with 13 bases left between them. Germline V gene sequence: CDR1 SGHTA, CDR2 FQGTGA. The CDR3 spans 16 residues. In DNA, the CDR3 is TGTGCCAGCAGCTTAAAGGGCAGAGGCCCCCAAGAGACCCAGTACTTC. Its translation is CASSLKGRGPQETQYF. Complete variable domain (other parts from reference TRBV7-3 and TRBJ2-5): GAGVSQTPSNKVTEKGKYVELRCDPISGHTALYWYRQSLGQGPEFLIYFQGTGAADDSGLPNDRFFAVRPEGSVSTLKIQRTERGDSAVYLCASSLKGRGPQETQYFGPGTRLLVL.

The rearrangement uses TRBV7-2 and TRBJ2-2; no firm D call. Germline CDR1 reads SGHTA; CDR2 reads FQGNSA. CDR3 length equals 16 residues. V was pared by 2 bases and J by 5 bases, with 15 bases between. The CDR3 DNA follows: TGTGCCAGCAGCTTAAGCCTAAGCGCGAGGACCGGGGAGCTGTTTTTT. This sequence encodes CASSLSLSARTGELFF.

The V gene is TRBV10-1, the J gene TRBJ2-3, with D maybe TRBD2 (5 bases). Trimming left V 2 bases short and J 3 bases short, with 12 bases between. Germline loops: CDR1 WNHNN, CDR2 SYGVQD (reference sequence). CDR3 length: 15 amino acids. The CDR3 DNA reads as TGCGCCAGCAGTGAGATGGGAGCGAGGACAGATACGCAGTATTTT. Translated, it gives CASSEMGARTDTQYF.

V is TRBV7-6 and J is TRBJ2-1; 8 bases agree with TRBD2. The CDR3 sequence is 13 residues long. V was pared by 6 bases and J by 15 bases, with 13 bases of the junction left unmatched. Germline CDR1 is SGHVS and CDR2 is FNYEAQ. The CDR3 DNA reads TGTGCCAGCAGTCAGGGGAGCCTAGCGGGTCTGTTCTTC. Its translation is CASSQGSLAGLFF.